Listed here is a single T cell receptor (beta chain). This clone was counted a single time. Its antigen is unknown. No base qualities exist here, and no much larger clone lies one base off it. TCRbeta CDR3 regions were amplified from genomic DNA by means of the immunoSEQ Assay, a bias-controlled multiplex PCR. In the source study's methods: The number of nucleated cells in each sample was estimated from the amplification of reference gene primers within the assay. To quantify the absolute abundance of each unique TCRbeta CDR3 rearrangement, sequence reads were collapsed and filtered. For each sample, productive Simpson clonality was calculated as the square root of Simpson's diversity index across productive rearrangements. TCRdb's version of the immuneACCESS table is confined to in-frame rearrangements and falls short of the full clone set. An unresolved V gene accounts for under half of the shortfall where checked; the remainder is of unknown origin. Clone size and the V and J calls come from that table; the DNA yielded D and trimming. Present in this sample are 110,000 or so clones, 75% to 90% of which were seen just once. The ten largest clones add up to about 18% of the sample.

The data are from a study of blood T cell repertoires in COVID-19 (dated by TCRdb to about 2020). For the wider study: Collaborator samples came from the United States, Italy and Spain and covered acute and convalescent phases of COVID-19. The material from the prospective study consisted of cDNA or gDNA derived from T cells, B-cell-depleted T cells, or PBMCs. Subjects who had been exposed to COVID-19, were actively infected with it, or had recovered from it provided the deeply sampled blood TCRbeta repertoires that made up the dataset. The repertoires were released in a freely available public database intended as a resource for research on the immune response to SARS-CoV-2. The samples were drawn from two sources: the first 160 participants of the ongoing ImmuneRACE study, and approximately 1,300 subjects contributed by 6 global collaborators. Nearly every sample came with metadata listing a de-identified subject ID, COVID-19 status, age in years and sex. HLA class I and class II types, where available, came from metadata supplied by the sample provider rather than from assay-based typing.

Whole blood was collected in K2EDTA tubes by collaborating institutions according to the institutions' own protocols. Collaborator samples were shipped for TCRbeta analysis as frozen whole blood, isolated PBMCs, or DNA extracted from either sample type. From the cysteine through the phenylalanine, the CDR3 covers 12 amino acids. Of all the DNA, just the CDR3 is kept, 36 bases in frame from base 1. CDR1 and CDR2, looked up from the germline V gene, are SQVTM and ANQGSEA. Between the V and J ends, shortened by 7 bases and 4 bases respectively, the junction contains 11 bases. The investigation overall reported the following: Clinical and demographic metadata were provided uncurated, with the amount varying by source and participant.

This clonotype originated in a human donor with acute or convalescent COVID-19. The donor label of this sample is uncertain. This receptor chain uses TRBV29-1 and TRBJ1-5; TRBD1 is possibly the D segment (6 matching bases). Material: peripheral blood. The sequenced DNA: TGCAGCGCTGGGGGCGGGAATCAGCCCCAGCATTTT. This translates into CSAGGGNQPQHF.